This T cell receptor (beta chain) was captured in a study of T cells in localized non-small cell lung cancer (dated by TCRdb to about 2020). Notes on the research overall: The study analyzed T cell repertoires of 200 to 300 early-stage NSCLC patients, comparing tumors and uninvolved tumor-adjacent lungs. NSCLC patients had a mean age of approximately 66 years, and 129 were male and around 99 female. The cohort comprised a few hundred treatment-naïve NSCLC patients with resected, localized lung tumors.

TCR beta CDR3 regions were sequenced from DNA using the immunoSEQ Assay. In the original analysis: To compute T cell density, TCR beta template counts were normalized to usable DNA, which was estimated by amplifying housekeeping genes. Richness was estimated with the preseqR package, extrapolating to 400,000 templates for PBMC samples and 120,000 templates for tissue samples. Clonality was calculated as one minus Pielou's evenness. Tissue-enriched TCRs were identified through differential abundance testing performed on productive amino-acid clonotypes, with a minimum total count of 5 and an alpha of 0.1. The Jaccard Index and the Morisita Overlap Index were used to measure repertoire overlap between compartments. TCR beta CDR3s were clustered by GLIPH together with public tetramer-defined viral CDR3s, and at least three viral sequences plus V-gene enrichment were required for viral motifs. TCRdb mirrors the immuneACCESS table, restricted to in-frame sequences. Some clones are absent from its copies; in checked studies, under half trace to an unresolved V gene, and the reason for the others is unknown. That table furnishes V, J and clone size, whereas the DNA furnished D and trimming. The sample records about 64,000 clones, roughly four fifths of which are singletons. The ten top clones hold less than 5.5% of the sample.

The table lists this clone with a few counts. Its antigen target is currently unknown. No base quality values were provided; no much bigger clone lies one nucleotide off. What the research found in general, with its limitations: Multi-region tumor sequencing was not performed, so intratumor heterogeneity could not be excluded. Because of the exploratory design, TCR variables were selected using unadjusted p-values without false-discovery rate correction. Of the top 100 tumor clones, a median of approximately 60 were detected in paired uninvolved adjacent lung; roughly 29 were also among that lung's top 100. Uninvolved tumor-adjacent lung showed the highest T cell clonality, higher than tumor, which suggests more focused antigenic responses in the uninvolved tumor-adjacent lung. Higher blood T cell density associated with longer overall survival, while higher adjacent-lung clonality associated with shorter survival.

At diagnosis, peripheral blood, uninvolved tumor-adjacent lung and tumor were collected and were preserved as a mix of fresh-frozen and FFPE material. For TCR repertoire profiling, the blood samples were analyzed as peripheral blood mononuclear cells. Relative to germline, V is missing 0 bases and J is missing 4 bases, with 6 bases of the junction outside any gene match. CDR1 and CDR2 are drawn from the germline V gene (reference sequence): SGHKS, YYEKEE. The CDR3 goes from the cysteine to the phenylalanine over 15 residues. Only the CDR3 region is kept as DNA, spanning 45 bases read in frame from base 1.

This TCR was sampled from a man aged 40-75 years with stage II lung adenocarcinoma. The rearrangement combines TRBV5-5 with TRBJ1-2, and 7 junctional nucleotides match TRBD1. The specimen was PBMCs, collected before any cancer treatment. The nucleotide sequence reads TGTGCCAGCAGCTTGGACGACAGGGTTACCTATGGCTACACCTTC. The translation is CASSLDDRVTYGYTF.